This entry lists 20 T cell receptor beta chains sequenced from one sample in a study of T cell responses to AZD1222 COVID-19 vaccine. The data were produced by immunoSEQ multiplex PCR, yet TCRdb's version contains in-frame clones alone and is incomplete. The data hold tens of thousands of clones, with roughly nine tenths observed a single time. The source was peripheral blood, collected on day 0 of AZD1222 vaccination. The receptors shown here come from an adult in good health.

This chain connects TRBV28 to TRBJ2-1; D is undetermined. Germline CDR1 is MDHEN and CDR2 is SYDVKM. V shed 5 bases and J shed 5 bases, with 19 bases lying between them. CDR3 length equals 16 residues. The CDR3 DNA follows: TGTGCCAGCAGTCTCAGCGCAGGTGGAAATCACAATGAGCAGTTCTTC. The encoded protein is CASSLSAGGNHNEQFF.

The chain links TRBV10-3 to TRBJ1-5; no firm D call. The CDR3 totals 16 residues. Germline V gene sequence: CDR1 ENHRY, CDR2 SYGVKD. V was shortened by 0 bases and J by 7 bases, with 16 bases between the two germline ends. The chain's CDR3 is CAISESFAGEGQPQHF. The CDR3, as DNA: TGTGCCATCAGTGAGTCGTTTGCAGGCGAAGGACAGCCCCAGCATTTT.

The V and J genes are TRBV5-1 and TRBJ1-4; D gene uncertain. Germline values: CDR1 SGHRS, CDR2 YFSETQ. This CDR3 is built from 15 residues. The V and J ends lost 0 bases and 8 bases respectively, with 14 bases between them. The CDR3 DNA is TGCGCCAGCAGCTTGGAATTCGGAAGTAGGGAAAAACTGTTTTTT. Protein product: CASSLEFGSREKLFF.

This chain connects TRBV19 to TRBJ1-2; 8 bases fit TRBD1. Trimming took 3 bases from V and 4 from J; bases not matched to a gene: 7. From germline, CDR1 is LNHDA and CDR2 SQIVND (reference sequence). This CDR3 region has 15 residues. CDR3 nucleotides: TGTGCCAGTAGTATTGGACAGGGTTTGGGCTATGGCTACACCTTC. Its protein is CASSIGQGLGYGYTF.

The chain uses TRBV14 and TRBJ2-2, with 16 positions matching TRBD2. J lost 4 bases, V lost 1 base, and 12 bases had no gene match. Germline V lookup: CDR1 SGHDN, CDR2 FVKESK. This CDR3 contains 21 residues. This chain's CDR3 is CASSQAPPGLAGGPVTGELFF. In nucleotides, the CDR3 is TGTGCCAGCAGCCAAGCACCTCCGGGACTAGCGGGGGGGCCGGTCACCGGGGAGCTGTTTTTT. The full variable domain, in which reference TRBV14 and TRBJ2-2 provide the parts outside the CDR3, is EAGVTQFPSHSVIEKGQTVTLRCDPISGHDNLYWYRRVMGKEIKFLLHFVKESKQDESGMPNNRFLAERTGGTYSTLKVQPAELEDSGVYFCASSQAPPGLAGGPVTGELFFGEGSRLTVL.

Notes on this clone: An end of the junction differs from the germline gene, which may be a read error. This chain uses TRBV7-7 with TRBJ2-7; no definite D call. Germline V CDR1 and CDR2: SSHAT, FNYEAQ (reference sequence). The CDR3 runs to 18 residues. The CDR3 coding sequence is TGTGCTAGCAGCTTGGGTAGACGTAATGGACGGTTCTCCTACGAGCAGTACTTC. This encodes CASSLGRRNGRFSYEQYF.

V and J are TRBV28 and TRBJ2-1; D unclear. Germline V gene lookup returns CDR1 MDHEN and CDR2 SYDVKM. The CDR3 is 11 amino acids. V gave up 6 bases and J gave up 12 bases, with 12 bases separating them. For the CDR3, the DNA is TGTGCCAGCAGCTCTAAGACTGGGCAGTTCTTC. It translates to CASSSKTGQFF.

This rearrangement joins TRBV6-5 to TRBJ1-5; no clear D gene. Germline assignment: CDR1 MNHEY and CDR2 SVGAGI. This CDR3 has 13 residues. The V and J ends lost 6 bases and 6 bases respectively, with 12 bases between them. The CDR3 coding sequence is TGTGCCAGCAGCGACCGACTGGGTCAGCCCCAGCATTTT. Protein: CASSDRLGQPQHF.

This clone was detected only a few times. The V call is TRBV6-5, the J call TRBJ1-6, with D unresolved. Per the germline V gene, CDR1 is MNHEY and CDR2 is SVGAGI. V shed 0 bases and J shed 10 bases, with 13 bases lying between them. CDR3 length: 15 amino acids. The CDR3 sequence: CASSYSGRDLSPLHF. DNA for the CDR3: TGTGCCAGCAGTTACTCGGGTAGGGATCTCTCACCCCTCCACTTT.

The gene calls are TRBV29-1 and TRBJ2-3, with 8 bases aligning to TRBD1. The germline V gene encodes CDR1 SQVTM and CDR2 ANQGSEA. The CDR3 runs 13 residues. V dropped 3 bases and J dropped 9; count of bases not matched to a gene: 8. Here the CDR3 DNA reads TGCAGCGTTGACTGGCAGGGGGCATGGACGCAGTATTTT. Encoded protein: CSVDWQGAWTQYF.

Notes on this clone: The identical CDR3 is also encoded by other nucleotide sequences in the sample. The chain links TRBV5-4 to TRBJ2-2, with D hard to call. Germline values: CDR1 SGHNT, CDR2 YYREEE (reference sequence). The V end lost 0 bases, the J end lost 1 base, and 7 bases lay between the germline ends. CDR3 size: 15 residues. This CDR3 is CASSLATVNTGELFF. DNA for the CDR3: TGTGCCAGCAGCTTGGCCACAGTGAACACCGGGGAGCTGTTTTTT.

This clone has only a few counts. The chain recombines TRBV5-8 with TRBJ1-4, with D uncertain. Per the germline V gene, CDR1 is SGHTS and CDR2 is YDEGEE. This CDR3 region has 15 residues. Trimming pared 4 bases from V and 0 bases from J, leaving 10 bases between. The CDR3 spells CASSSQVATNEKLFF. The CDR3 DNA sequence: TGTGCCAGCAGCAGCCAGGTTGCAACTAATGAAAAACTGTTTTTT. Supplemented by reference TRBV5-8 and TRBJ1-4, the full variable domain reads EAGVTQSPTHLIKTRGQQATLRCSPISGHTSVYWYQQALGLGLQFLLWYDEGEERNRGNFPPRFSGRQFPNYSSELNVNALELEDSALYLCASSSQVATNEKLFFGSGTQLSVL.

The DNA of the CDR3 is TGTGCCAGCAGCCCGGACAGGGGGATTCAGCCCCAGCATTTT. As protein: CASSPDRGIQPQHF. The V gene is TRBV3-1 (or the pseudogene TRBV3-2), the J gene TRBJ1-5; TRBD1 agrees at 10 bases. J gave up 6 bases and V 4 bases, and 3 bases lay outside the gene matches. This CDR3 spans 14 amino acids. The germline V gene has CDR1 LGHDT and CDR2 YNNKEL (reference sequence).

The chain has TRBV7-9 and TRBJ1-2; 9 nucleotides agree with TRBD1. CDR3 length: 17 amino acids. V gave up 5 bases and J gave up 2 bases; unmatched junction bases: 12. Germline V gene sequence: CDR1 SEHNR, CDR2 FQNEAQ (reference sequence). Here the CDR3 DNA reads TGTGCCAGCAGCCCCCCGGGTACAGGGGGCGCAAACTATGGCTACACCTTC. It specifies CASSPPGTGGANYGYTF.

The chain combines TRBV7-9 with TRBJ1-4; D gene uncertain. The CDR3 loop spans 14 amino acids. Trimming took off 2 bases at V and 7 bases at J, with 11 bases between the two ends. CDR1 is SEHNR, CDR2 FQNEAQ, per germline (reference sequence). CDR3 in DNA: TGTGCCAGCAGCTTACCCGGACTGGGTGAAAAACTGTTTTTT. Its translation is CASSLPGLGEKLFF.

The gene calls are TRBV5-1 and TRBJ2-7; TRBD2 matches 9 bases. Germline CDR1 reads SGHRS; CDR2 reads YFSETQ. The CDR3 extends over 15 amino acids. The V segment lost 0 bases and the J segment 6 bases; nucleotides outside the gene matches: 7. CDR3 residues: CASSLVLAGGPEQYF. The CDR3 DNA follows: TGCGCCAGCAGCTTGGTTTTGGCGGGGGGGCCCGAGCAGTACTTC.

The chain carries TRBV2 and TRBJ2-5; tentatively, D is TRBD2 (5 bases). Germline lookup yields CDR1 SNHLY and CDR2 FYNNEI. Deletions cut 5 bases from V and 5 bases from J, with 9 bases between. The CDR3 covers 12 residues. CDR3 loop: CASSPRGETQYF. CDR3 DNA: TGTGCCAGCAGTCCCAGAGGGGAGACCCAGTACTTC.

CDR3 residues: CASSVQGQGNQPQHF. In DNA form, the CDR3 reads TGTGCCAGCAGTGTTCAGGGTCAGGGAAATCAGCCCCAGCATTTT. This chain links TRBV2 with TRBJ1-5, with D tentatively TRBD1 (5 bases). Germline lookup yields CDR1 SNHLY and CDR2 FYNNEI. The CDR3 is 15 residues long. With 4 bases removed from V and 4 bases from J, the gap between germline ends came to 14 bases.

The CDR3 coding sequence is TGTGCCAGTAGTGTTACAGGGGTTAACTATGGCTACACCTTC. Amino acids: CASSVTGVNYGYTF. The chain couples TRBV19 to TRBJ1-2; 7 positions match TRBD1. The CDR3 consists of 14 residues. The germline V gene encodes CDR1 LNHDA and CDR2 SQIVND (reference sequence). J lost 1 base, V lost 5 bases, and 4 bases had no gene match.

This chain joins TRBV5-6 and TRBJ2-6; the match to TRBD1 covers 7 bases. Germline V gene lookup returns CDR1 SGHDT and CDR2 YYEEEE. V dropped 4 bases and J dropped 2; count of bases not matched to a gene: 3. The CDR3 length is 15 residues. The CDR3 DNA is TGTGCCAGCAGCAAAGACAGGGCTGGGGCCAACGTCCTGACTTTC. As protein: CASSKDRAGANVLTF.